This TCR beta chain is drawn from a study of blood T cell repertoires in COVID-19. The CDR3 sequence is 15 residues long. Per germline, CDR1 LGHDT and CDR2 YNNKEL (reference sequence). V was clipped by 1 base and J by 5 bases, with 11 bases between them. Here immunoSEQ multiplex PCR was the method, and the copy in TCRdb shows in-frame clones only, minus some. The sample lists roughly 190,000 clones, around 84% seen once, with more than 12% in the top ten. Patients from Seattle were sampled longitudinally, starting during active infection. The chain uses TRBV3-1 (or the pseudogene TRBV3-2) and TRBJ1-4, with D possibly matching TRBD1 (6 bases). This TCR was sampled from a woman aged 70-85 years with COVID-19, enrolled during active disease. The source material was peripheral blood. The CDR3 here is CASSQVRGQNEKLFF. Written as DNA, the CDR3 is TGTGCCAGCAGCCAAGTCCGCGGACAGAATGAAAAACTGTTTTTT.